One sample yielded the 21 T cell receptor beta chains listed below, sequenced in a study of chronic HIV infection and antiretroviral therapy. TCRdb processed the 5' RACE reads anew with MiXCR; each CDR3 protein has one entry. The sample has 25,000 to 35,000 distinct CDR3 sequences, roughly 8.7% seen once; the top ten hold about 2.7%. The sample consisted of peripheral blood. All receptors come from an adult who had HIV and had not received antiretroviral therapy, or was an uninfected healthy control (not recorded which).

This clonotype was counted a few times. The chain joins TRBV29-1 to TRBJ1-5, with D unclear. Trimming removed 3 bases at V and 0 bases at J, with 0 bases between. The length of the CDR3 is 11 residues. Germline assignment: CDR1 SQVTM and CDR2 ANQGSEA. In nucleotides, the CDR3 is TGCAGCGTTGATAGCAATCAGCCCCAGCATTTT. Protein: CSVDSNQPQHF.

By share of the sample, this clonotype is medium-sized (0.01 to 0.1%). The chain uses TRBV29-1 and TRBJ1-1, with 8 bases identical to TRBD1. Germline V lookup: CDR1 SQVTM, CDR2 ANQGSEA. The V and J ends lost 7 bases and 1 base, in that order; junction bases with no gene match: 5. There are 13 residues in the CDR3. CDR3 amino acids: CSARGQGNTEAFF. The CDR3 DNA reads as TGCAGCGCACGAGGACAGGGGAACACTGAAGCTTTCTTT.

The rearrangement links TRBV12-5 to TRBJ1-5, with TRBD1 matching 7 bases. Per the germline V gene, CDR1 is LGHNT and CDR2 is FRNRAP. The length of the CDR3 is 16 residues. V gave up 6 bases and J gave up 3 bases; unmatched junction bases: 11. CDR3 nucleotides: TGTGCTAGTGGGCGGGACAGCCCGGTCCCCAATCAGCCCCAGCATTTT. Translating it yields CASGRDSPVPNQPQHF. Complete variable domain (other parts from reference TRBV12-5 and TRBJ1-5): DARVTQTPRHKVTEMGQEVTMRCQPILGHNTVFWYRQTMMQGLELLAYFRNRAPLDDSGMPKDRFSAEMPDATLATLKIQPSEPRDSAVYFCASGRDSPVPNQPQHFGDGTRLSIL.

Ten or more counts support this clonotype. DNA of the CDR3: TGCAGCGCATCGACCGGGACAGGGACCTACGAGCAGTACTTC. Its protein product is CSASTGTGTYEQYF. This chain connects TRBV29-1 to TRBJ2-7; 9 nucleotides agree with TRBD1. This CDR3 contains 14 residues. CDR1 is SQVTM, CDR2 ANQGSEA, per germline. After removal of 7 bases from V and 2 bases from J, the junction contained 9 bases not matched to a gene.

At least ten counts were recorded for this clonotype. The chain's CDR3 is CASSQVLADTDTQYF. The CDR3 coding sequence is TGCGCCAGCAGCCAAGTACTTGCAGACACAGATACGCAGTATTTT. The chain recombines TRBV4-3 with TRBJ2-3; D is undetermined. The CDR3 length is 15 residues. Deletions cut 1 base from V and 2 bases from J, with 10 bases between. Germline CDR1 and CDR2: LGHNA and YSLEER.

The chain is built from TRBV7-9 and TRBJ2-5, with a possible D match to TRBD1 (6 bases). The CDR3 covers 12 residues. The V gene's germline CDR1 is SEHNR and CDR2 FQNEAQ (reference sequence). Trimming pared 7 bases from V and 5 bases from J, leaving 11 bases between. Here the CDR3 DNA reads TGTGCCAGCAAACTAGGGGGTGAGACCCAGTACTTC. Amino acid sequence: CASKLGGETQYF.

This clonotype was seen ten or more times. J is TRBJ1-4 and V is TRBV6-6; tentative D call: TRBD1 (5 bases). Deletions cut 7 bases from V and 3 bases from J, with 18 bases between. The length of the CDR3 is 16 residues. CDR1 and CDR2 (germline): MNHNY, SVGAGI (reference sequence). CDR3 in DNA: TGTGCCAGCAAGAGAACCGACAGTCCTGCTAATGAAAAACTGTTTTTT. Amino acid sequence: CASKRTDSPANEKLFF.

The sample holds a few counts of this clonotype. V gene TRBV20-1 combines with J gene TRBJ2-7; D gene uncertain. Germline assignment: CDR1 DFQATT and CDR2 SNEGSKA (reference sequence). There are 12 residues in the CDR3. V was trimmed by 5 bases and J by 4 bases, leaving 12 bases between them. The CDR3 nucleotides are TGCAGTGCTCCGACCGGTAATTACGAGCAGTACTTC. Residues: CSAPTGNYEQYF.

The J gene is TRBJ1-1, the V gene TRBV2; the match to TRBD1 covers 10 bases. Germline V gives CDR1 SNHLY, CDR2 FYNNEI. V was clipped by 10 bases and J by 3 bases; unmatched bases: 8. This CDR3 has 14 residues. The DNA for the CDR3 is TGTGCCAACGGACAGGGGGTAGTGGACACTGAAGCTTTCTTT. This translates into CANGQGVVDTEAFF.

In its sample, this clonotype was seen many times. The chain employs TRBV29-1 and TRBJ2-1; no firm D call. CDR1 is SQVTM and CDR2 is ANQGSEA in the germline V gene. The CDR3 spans 12 residues. V was trimmed by 0 bases and J by 10 bases, leaving 10 bases between them. In nucleotides, the CDR3 is TGCAGCGTTGAAGATTGGTCCGGCGAGCAGTTCTTC. Encoded protein: CSVEDWSGEQFF.

The V call is TRBV7-3, the J call TRBJ1-2; D is unresolved. The germline gives CDR1 SGHTA, CDR2 FQGTGA. The CDR3 runs to 13 residues. Trimming cost V 2 bases and J 6 bases, with 10 bases left between them. The DNA of the CDR3 is TGTGCCAGCAGCTTACTGACCAACCATGGCTACACCTTC. This encodes CASSLLTNHGYTF.

V gene TRBV5-1 combines with J gene TRBJ1-6, with 7 bases that match TRBD1. V shed 0 bases, J shed 6 bases, and the junction held 9 bases outside the gene matches. CDR1 and CDR2 from the germline V gene are SGHRS and YFSETQ. The CDR3 extends over 17 amino acids. For the CDR3, the DNA is TGCGCCAGCAGCTTGGGGAGAACAGGGGCGACTAATTCACCCCTCCACTTT. Protein product: CASSLGRTGATNSPLHF.

At least ten counts were recorded for this clonotype. This chain joins TRBV20-1 and TRBJ2-7; D could derive from TRBD1 or TRBD2 (5 bases each). The V and J ends lost 5 bases and 0 bases respectively, with 14 bases between them. The CDR3 runs to 14 residues. From germline, CDR1 is DFQATT and CDR2 SNEGSKA (reference sequence). This CDR3 is CSASGTRSSYEQYF. Here the CDR3 DNA reads TGCAGTGCTTCCGGGACGAGAAGCTCCTACGAGCAGTACTTC.

Many counts were recorded for this clonotype. The chain has TRBV19 and TRBJ2-2; 7 bases agree with TRBD2. CDR1 LNHDA and CDR2 SQIVND come from the germline V gene (reference sequence). The CDR3 is 18 amino acids. V trimming: 7 bases; J trimming: 0 bases; junction bases outside the gene matches: 14. CDR3 coding DNA: TGTGCCAGTACCCTAAGGGCCAGCGGGGCCGCGAACACCGGGGAGCTGTTTTTT. It encodes CASTLRASGAANTGELFF.

This clonotype was seen ten or more times. The chain combines TRBV6-2 or TRBV6-3 with TRBJ1-1; 8 bases align to TRBD1. Germline V gives CDR1 MNHEY, CDR2 SVGEGT. The CDR3 length is 12 residues. J was trimmed by 5 bases and V by 7 bases; bases with no gene match: 3. The CDR3 region is CASKTGATEAFF. DNA of the CDR3: TGTGCCAGCAAGACAGGGGCAACTGAAGCTTTCTTT.

This clonotype was counted many times. The chain has TRBV10-2 and TRBJ2-1; D unclear. V was cut by 6 bases and J by 8 bases, with 11 bases left in between. Germline V lookup: CDR1 WSHSY, CDR2 SAAADI. The CDR3 has 12 amino acids. The CDR3, as DNA: TGCGCCAGCAGGCGCGGCCCCTATGAGCAGTTCTTC. It translates to CASRRGPYEQFF.

The rearrangement uses TRBV7-3 and TRBJ1-6; unclear D gene. Trimming cost V 1 base and J 5 bases, with 6 bases left between them. Per germline, CDR1 SGHTA and CDR2 FQGTGA. The CDR3 has 14 residues. The CDR3 loop is CASSLIANNSPLHF. CDR3 coding DNA: TGTGCCAGCAGCTTAATCGCCAATAATTCACCCCTCCACTTT.

This clonotype was counted ten times or more. The chain uses TRBV5-1 and TRBJ2-2; 11 nucleotides agree with TRBD1. From germline, CDR1 is SGHRS and CDR2 YFSETQ. Trimming cost V 4 bases and J 4 bases; bases outside gene matches: 3. The CDR3 contains 15 residues. DNA for the CDR3: TGCGCCAGCAGCACGGGACAGGGGGGCACCGGGGAGCTGTTTTTT. Its translation: CASSTGQGGTGELFF.

At least ten counts were recorded for this clonotype. The rearrangement joins TRBV27 to TRBJ2-7, with 8 nucleotides matching TRBD2. Germline V lookup: CDR1 MNHEY, CDR2 SMNVEV (reference sequence). CDR3 length equals 14 residues. V trimming: 6 bases; J trimming: 0 bases; junction bases outside the gene matches: 4. CDR3 coding DNA: TGTGCCAGCAGGACTAGCGTGAGCTCCTACGAGCAGTACTTC. It yields the protein CASRTSVSSYEQYF.

The V call is TRBV7-2, the J call TRBJ1-5, with D possibly being TRBD1 (5 bases). The V and J ends lost 5 bases and 8 bases respectively, with 13 bases between them. Germline V CDR1 and CDR2: SGHTA, FQGNSA. This CDR3 contains 13 residues. CDR3 sequence reads: CASSLDSAKPQHF. Written as DNA, the CDR3 is TGTGCCAGCAGCCTAGACAGCGCCAAGCCCCAGCATTTT.

This clonotype appeared a few times. CDR3 loop: CASSATGITYNEQFF. Here the CDR3 DNA reads TGTGCCAGCTCAGCTACAGGGATCACCTACAATGAGCAGTTCTTC. The chain joins TRBV18 to TRBJ2-1; weak D call: TRBD1 (6 bases). CDR3 length: 15 amino acids. The V end lost 5 bases, the J end lost 2 bases, and 13 bases lay between the germline ends. Per the germline V gene, CDR1 is KGHSH and CDR2 is LQKENI.